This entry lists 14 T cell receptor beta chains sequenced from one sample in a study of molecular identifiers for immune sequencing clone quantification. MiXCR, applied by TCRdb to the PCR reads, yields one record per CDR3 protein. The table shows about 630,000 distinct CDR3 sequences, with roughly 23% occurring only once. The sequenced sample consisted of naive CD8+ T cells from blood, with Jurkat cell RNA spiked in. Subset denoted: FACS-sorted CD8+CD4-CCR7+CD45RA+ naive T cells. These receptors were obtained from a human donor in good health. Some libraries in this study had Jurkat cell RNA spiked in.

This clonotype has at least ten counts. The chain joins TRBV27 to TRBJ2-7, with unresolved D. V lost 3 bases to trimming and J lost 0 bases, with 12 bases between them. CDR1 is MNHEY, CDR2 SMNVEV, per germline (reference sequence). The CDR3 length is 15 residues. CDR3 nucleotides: TGTGCCAGCAGTTTTTCGGCCGCTAGCTCCTACGAGCAGTACTTC. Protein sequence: CASSFSAASSYEQYF.

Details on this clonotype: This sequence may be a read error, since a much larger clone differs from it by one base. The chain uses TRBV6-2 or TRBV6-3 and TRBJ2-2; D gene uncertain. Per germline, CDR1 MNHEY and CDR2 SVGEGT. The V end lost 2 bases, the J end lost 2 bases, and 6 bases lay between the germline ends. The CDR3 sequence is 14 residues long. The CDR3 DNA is TGTGCCAGCAGTTACGCAAAAAACACCGGGGAGCTGTTTTTT. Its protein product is CASSYAKNTGELFF.

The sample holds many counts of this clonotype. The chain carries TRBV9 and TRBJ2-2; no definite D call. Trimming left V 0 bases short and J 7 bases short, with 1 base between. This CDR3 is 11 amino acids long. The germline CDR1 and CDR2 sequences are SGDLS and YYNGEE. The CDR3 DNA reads TGTGCCAGCAGCGTAGGCGGGGAGCTGTTTTTT. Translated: CASSVGGELFF.

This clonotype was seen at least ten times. The CDR3 DNA is TGCGCCAGCAGGCCGGGACTTAGCACAGATACGCAGTATTTT. Translated: CASRPGLSTDTQYF. The rearrangement joins TRBV5-1 to TRBJ2-3; D is perhaps TRBD2 (6 bases). The germline gives CDR1 SGHRS, CDR2 YFSETQ. The CDR3 has 14 amino acids. Trimming took off 5 bases at V and 0 bases at J, with 10 bases between the two ends.

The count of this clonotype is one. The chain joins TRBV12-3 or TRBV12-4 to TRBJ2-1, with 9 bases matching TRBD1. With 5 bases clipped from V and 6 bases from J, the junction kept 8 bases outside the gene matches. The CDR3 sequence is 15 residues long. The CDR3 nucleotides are TGTGCCAGCAGTCCCGGGACAGGGCCGAGCAATGAGCAGTTCTTC. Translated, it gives CASSPGTGPSNEQFF.

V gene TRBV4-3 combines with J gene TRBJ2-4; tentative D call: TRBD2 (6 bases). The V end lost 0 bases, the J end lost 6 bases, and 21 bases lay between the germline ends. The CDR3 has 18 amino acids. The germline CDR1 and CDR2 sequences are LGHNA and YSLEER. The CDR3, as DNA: TGCGCCAGCAGCCAAGATCCGGGGCGCGGGGCGTACCCAAACATTCAGTACTTC. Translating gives CASSQDPGRGAYPNIQYF.

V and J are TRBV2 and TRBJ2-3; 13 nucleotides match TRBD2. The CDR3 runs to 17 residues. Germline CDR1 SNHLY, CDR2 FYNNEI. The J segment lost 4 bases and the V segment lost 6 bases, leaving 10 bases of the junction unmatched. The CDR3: CASSVTSGGAVADTQYF. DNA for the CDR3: TGTGCCAGCAGCGTTACTAGCGGGGGGGCCGTAGCAGATACGCAGTATTTT.

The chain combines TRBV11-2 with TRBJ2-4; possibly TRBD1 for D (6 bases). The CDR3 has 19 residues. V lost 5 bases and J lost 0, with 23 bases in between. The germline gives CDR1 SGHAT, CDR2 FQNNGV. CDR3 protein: CASSRTGRAVLSAKNIQYF. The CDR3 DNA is TGTGCCAGCAGCCGTACAGGGCGAGCGGTTTTATCAGCCAAAAACATTCAGTACTTC.

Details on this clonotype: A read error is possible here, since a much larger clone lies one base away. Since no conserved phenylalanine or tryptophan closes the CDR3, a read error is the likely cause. As DNA, the CDR3 is TGCAGTGCTAGAGGTGACAATAAACCGCTAGCCAAAAACATTCAGTACCTC. Translating gives CSARGDNKPLAKNIQYL. The chain links TRBV20-1 to TRBJ2-4, with D uncertain. The CDR3 has 17 amino acids. Trimming stripped 1 base from V and 0 bases from J, with 16 bases between. Germline V CDR1 and CDR2: DFQATT, SNEGSKA (reference sequence).

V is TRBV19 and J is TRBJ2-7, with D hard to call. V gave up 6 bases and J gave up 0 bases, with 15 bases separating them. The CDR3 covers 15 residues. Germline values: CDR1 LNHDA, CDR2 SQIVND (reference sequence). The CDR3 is CASSYRHSNSYEQYF. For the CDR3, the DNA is TGTGCCAGTAGCTATAGGCACTCTAACTCCTACGAGCAGTACTTC.

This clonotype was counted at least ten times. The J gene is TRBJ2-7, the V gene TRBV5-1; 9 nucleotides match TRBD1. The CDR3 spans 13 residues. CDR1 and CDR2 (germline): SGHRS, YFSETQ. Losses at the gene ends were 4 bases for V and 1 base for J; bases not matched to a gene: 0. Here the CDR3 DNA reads TGCGCCAGCAGCGGGACAGGGTCCTACGAGCAGTACTTC. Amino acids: CASSGTGSYEQYF.

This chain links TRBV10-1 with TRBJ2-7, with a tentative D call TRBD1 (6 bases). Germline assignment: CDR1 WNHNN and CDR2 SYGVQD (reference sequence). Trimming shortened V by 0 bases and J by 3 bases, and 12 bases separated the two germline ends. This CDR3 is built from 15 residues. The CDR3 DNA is TGCGCCAGCAGTGAGTCGCGACAGGCGAACTACGAGCAGTACTTC. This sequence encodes CASSESRQANYEQYF.

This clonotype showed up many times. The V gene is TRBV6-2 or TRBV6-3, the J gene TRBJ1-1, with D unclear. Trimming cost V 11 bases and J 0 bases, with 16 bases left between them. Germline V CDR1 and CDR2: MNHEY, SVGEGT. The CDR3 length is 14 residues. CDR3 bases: TGTGCCTGCACCCCCTGGTCTATGAACACTGAAGCTTTCTTT. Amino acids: CACTPWSMNTEAFF.

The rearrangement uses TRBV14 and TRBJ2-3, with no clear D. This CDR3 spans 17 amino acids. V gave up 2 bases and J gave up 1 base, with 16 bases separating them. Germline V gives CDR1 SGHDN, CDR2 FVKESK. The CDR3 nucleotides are TGTGCCAGCAGCCAAAAGGTCCCGGAGCCGGGCACAGATACGCAGTATTTT. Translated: CASSQKVPEPGTDTQYF.